This TCR beta chain was sequenced in a study of control samples from healthy donors and cancer patients. Germline CDR1 LGHDT, CDR2 YNNKEL (reference sequence). With 2 bases removed from V and 3 bases from J, the gap between germline ends came to 11 bases. The CDR3 length is 14 residues. This table comes from immunoSEQ multiplex PCR, and its TCRdb copy is limited to in-frame clones, with some not included. The table has about 54,000 clones, 95% to 96% seen once. The chain uses TRBV3-1 (or the pseudogene TRBV3-2) and TRBJ2-7, with D perhaps matching TRBD1 or TRBD2 (5 bases each). The origin of this receptor is a woman in her twenties or thirties in good health. The material sequenced was blood. This chain's CDR3 is CASSQTGTLYEQYF. The CDR3 DNA reads TGTGCCAGCAGCCAAACCGGGACCCTCTACGAGCAGTACTTC.